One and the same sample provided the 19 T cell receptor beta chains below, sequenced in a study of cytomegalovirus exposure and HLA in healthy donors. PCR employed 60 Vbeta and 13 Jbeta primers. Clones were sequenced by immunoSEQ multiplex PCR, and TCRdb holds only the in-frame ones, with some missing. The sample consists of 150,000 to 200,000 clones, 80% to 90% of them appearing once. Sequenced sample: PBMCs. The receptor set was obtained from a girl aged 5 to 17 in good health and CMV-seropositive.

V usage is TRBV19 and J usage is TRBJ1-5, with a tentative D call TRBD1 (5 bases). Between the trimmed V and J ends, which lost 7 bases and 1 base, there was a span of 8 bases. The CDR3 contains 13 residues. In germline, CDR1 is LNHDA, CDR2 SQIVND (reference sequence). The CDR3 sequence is CASKRQSNQPQHF. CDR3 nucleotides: TGTGCCAGTAAGAGACAGAGCAATCAGCCCCAGCATTTT.

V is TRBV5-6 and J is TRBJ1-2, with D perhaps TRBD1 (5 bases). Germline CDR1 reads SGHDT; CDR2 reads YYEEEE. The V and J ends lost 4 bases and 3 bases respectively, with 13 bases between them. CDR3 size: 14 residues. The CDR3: CASSPVGGDYGYTF. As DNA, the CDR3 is TGTGCCAGCAGCCCAGTGGGGGGTGACTATGGCTACACCTTC.

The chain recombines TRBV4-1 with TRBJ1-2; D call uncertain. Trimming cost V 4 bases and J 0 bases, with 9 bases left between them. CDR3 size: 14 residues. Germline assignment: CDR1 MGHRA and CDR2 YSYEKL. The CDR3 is CASSLLYTNYGYTF. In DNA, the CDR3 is TGCGCCAGCAGCCTGTTATATACTAACTATGGCTACACCTTC.

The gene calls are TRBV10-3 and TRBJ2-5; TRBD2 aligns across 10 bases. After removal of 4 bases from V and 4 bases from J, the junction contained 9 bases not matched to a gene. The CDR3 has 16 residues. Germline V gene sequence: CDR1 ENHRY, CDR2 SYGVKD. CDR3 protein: CAISGNGASGGETQYF. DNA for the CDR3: TGTGCCATCAGTGGGAATGGGGCTAGCGGGGGAGAGACCCAGTACTTC.

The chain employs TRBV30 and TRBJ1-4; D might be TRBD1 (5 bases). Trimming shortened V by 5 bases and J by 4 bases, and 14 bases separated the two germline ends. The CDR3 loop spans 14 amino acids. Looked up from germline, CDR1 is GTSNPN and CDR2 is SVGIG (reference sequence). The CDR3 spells CAWAGGYDNEKLFF. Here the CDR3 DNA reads TGTGCCTGGGCGGGGGGATATGATAATGAAAAACTGTTTTTT.

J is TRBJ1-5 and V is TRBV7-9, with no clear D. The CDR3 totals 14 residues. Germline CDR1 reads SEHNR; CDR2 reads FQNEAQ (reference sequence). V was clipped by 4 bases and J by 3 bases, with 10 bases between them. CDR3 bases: TGTGCCAGCAGCTATGACGGACTCAATCAGCCCCAGCATTTT. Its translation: CASSYDGLNQPQHF.

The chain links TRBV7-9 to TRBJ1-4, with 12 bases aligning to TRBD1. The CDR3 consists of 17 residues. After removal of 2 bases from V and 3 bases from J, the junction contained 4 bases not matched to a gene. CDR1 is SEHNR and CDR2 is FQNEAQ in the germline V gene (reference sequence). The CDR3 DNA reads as TGTGCCAGCAGCTTAACGGGACAGGGGGCTCCTAATGAAAAACTGTTTTTT. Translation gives CASSLTGQGAPNEKLFF.

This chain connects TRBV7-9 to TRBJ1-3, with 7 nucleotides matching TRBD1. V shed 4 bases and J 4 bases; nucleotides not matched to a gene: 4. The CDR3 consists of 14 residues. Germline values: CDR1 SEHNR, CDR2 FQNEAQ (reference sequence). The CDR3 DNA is TGTGCCAGCAGCTCCGACAGGGCCGGAAACACCATATATTTT. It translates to CASSSDRAGNTIYF. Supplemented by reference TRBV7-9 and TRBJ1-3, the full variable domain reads DTGVSQNPRHKITKRGQNVTFRCDPISEHNRLYWYRQTLGQGPEFLTYFQNEAQLEKSRLLSDRFSAERPKGSFSTLEIQRTEQGDSAMYLCASSSDRAGNTIYFGEGSWLTVV.

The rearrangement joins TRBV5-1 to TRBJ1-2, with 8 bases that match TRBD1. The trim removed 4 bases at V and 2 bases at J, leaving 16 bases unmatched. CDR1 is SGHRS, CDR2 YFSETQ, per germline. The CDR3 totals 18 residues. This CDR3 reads CASSPEGQGASRNYGYTF. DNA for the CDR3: TGCGCCAGCAGCCCCGAGGGGCAGGGGGCATCACGGAACTATGGCTACACCTTC.

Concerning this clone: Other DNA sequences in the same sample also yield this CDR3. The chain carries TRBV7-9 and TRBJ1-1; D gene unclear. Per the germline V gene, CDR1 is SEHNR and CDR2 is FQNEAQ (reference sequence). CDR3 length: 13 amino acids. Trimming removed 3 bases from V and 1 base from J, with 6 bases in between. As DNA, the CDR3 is TGTGCCAGCAGCTTTGAGGGGAACACTGAAGCTTTCTTT. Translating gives CASSFEGNTEAFF.

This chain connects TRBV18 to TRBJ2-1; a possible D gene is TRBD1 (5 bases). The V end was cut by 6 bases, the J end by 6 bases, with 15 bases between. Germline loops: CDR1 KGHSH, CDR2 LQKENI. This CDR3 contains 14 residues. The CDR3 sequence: CASSSGRVGNEQFF. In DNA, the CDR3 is TGTGCCAGCTCCTCGGGCAGGGTCGGCAATGAGCAGTTCTTC.

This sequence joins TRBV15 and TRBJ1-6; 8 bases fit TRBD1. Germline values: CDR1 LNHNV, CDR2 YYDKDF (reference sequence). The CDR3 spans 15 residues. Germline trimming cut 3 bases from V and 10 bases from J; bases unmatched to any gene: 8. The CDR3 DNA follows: TGTGCCACCAGCAGCGTCCAGGGGGCGAGGTCACCCCTCCACTTT. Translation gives CATSSVQGARSPLHF.

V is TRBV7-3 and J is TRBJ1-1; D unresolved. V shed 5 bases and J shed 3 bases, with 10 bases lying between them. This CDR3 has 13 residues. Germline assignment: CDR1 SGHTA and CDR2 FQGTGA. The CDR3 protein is CASSQQSYTEAFF. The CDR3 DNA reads TGTGCCAGCAGCCAACAGAGTTACACTGAAGCTTTCTTT.

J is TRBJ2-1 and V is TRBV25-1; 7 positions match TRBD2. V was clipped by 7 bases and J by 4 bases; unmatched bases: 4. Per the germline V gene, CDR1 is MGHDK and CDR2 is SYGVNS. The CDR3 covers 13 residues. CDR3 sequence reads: CASTGGVYNEQFF. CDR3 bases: TGTGCCAGCACTGGGGGGGTTTACAATGAGCAGTTCTTC.

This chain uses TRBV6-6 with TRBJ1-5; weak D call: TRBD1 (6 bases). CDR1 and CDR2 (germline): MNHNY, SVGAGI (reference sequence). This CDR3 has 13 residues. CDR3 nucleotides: TGTGCGGCGGGGGCGTATAGCAATCAGCCCCAGCATTTT. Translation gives CAAGAYSNQPQHF.

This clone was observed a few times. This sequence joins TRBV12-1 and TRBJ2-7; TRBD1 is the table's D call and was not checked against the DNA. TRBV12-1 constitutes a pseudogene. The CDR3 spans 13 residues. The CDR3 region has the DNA TGTGCCAGCAGCTTGACAGGCTCCTACGAGCAGTACTTC. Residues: CASSLTGSYEQYF.

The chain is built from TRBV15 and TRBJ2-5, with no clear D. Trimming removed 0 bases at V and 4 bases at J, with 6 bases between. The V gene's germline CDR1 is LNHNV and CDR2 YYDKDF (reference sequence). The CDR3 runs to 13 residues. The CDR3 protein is CATSRDWAETQYF. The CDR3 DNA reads TGTGCCACCAGCAGAGACTGGGCAGAGACCCAGTACTTC. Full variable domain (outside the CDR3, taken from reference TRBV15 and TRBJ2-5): DAMVIQNPRYQVTQFGKPVTLSCSQTLNHNVMYWYQQKSSQAPKLLFHYYDKDFNNEADTPDNFQSRRPNTSFCFLDIRSPGLGDTAMYLCATSRDWAETQYFGPGTRLLVL.

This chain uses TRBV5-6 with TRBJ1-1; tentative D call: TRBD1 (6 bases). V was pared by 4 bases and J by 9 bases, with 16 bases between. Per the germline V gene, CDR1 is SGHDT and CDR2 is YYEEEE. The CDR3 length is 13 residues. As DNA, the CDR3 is TGTGCCAGCAGCGATAGGACAGTTTATAAAGCTTTCTTT. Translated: CASSDRTVYKAFF.

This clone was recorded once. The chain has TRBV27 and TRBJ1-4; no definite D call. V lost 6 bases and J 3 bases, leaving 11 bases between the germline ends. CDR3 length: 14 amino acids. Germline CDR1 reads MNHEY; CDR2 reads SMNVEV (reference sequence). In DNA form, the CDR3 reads TGTGCCAGCAGCAGCAGGAGGGCTAATGAAAAACTGTTTTTT. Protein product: CASSSRRANEKLFF.